The rows below give T cell receptor beta chains drawn from one sample of a study of shared clonotypes between healthy human individuals. The assay was immunoSEQ multiplex PCR, and TCRdb's table has in-frame clones only and misses some. There are 1,400,000 or so clones in the sample; approximately 98.5% occur only once, and 0.36% lies in the top ten. Sequences were obtained from naive CD4+ T cells sorted from blood. Receptors originate from a man aged 25-45 years in good health. The CDR3 runs from the conserved cysteine through the conserved F or W. The order of the fields is CDR3 protein, CDR3 DNA, CDR3 length, J gene, V gene, clone size, D gene. The D gene is left open where the match is weak. The listing skips clone size in some rows; elsewhere it reads once, few, many or a size class.

CDR3 protein: CASSSISGTSVWGEQFF; CDR3 DNA: TGTGCCAGCAGTTCCATTTCAGGGACTAGCGTTTGGGGTGAGCAGTTCTTC; CDR3 length: 17; J gene: TRBJ2-1; V gene: TRBV5-6; clone size: -; D gene: TRBD2
CDR3 protein: CASSPFGGWNTEAFF; CDR3 DNA: TGTGCCAGCAGTCCCTTCGGGGGGTGGAACACTGAAGCTTTCTTT; CDR3 length: 15; J gene: TRBJ1-1; V gene: TRBV28; clone size: -; D gene: -
CDR3 protein: CASSNTGYNEQFF; CDR3 DNA: TGTGCCAGCAGTAACACAGGTTACAATGAGCAGTTCTTC; CDR3 length: 13; J gene: TRBJ2-1; V gene: TRBV28; clone size: -; D gene: -
CDR3 protein: CASSTLRNVGGVNTGELFF; CDR3 DNA: TGTGCCAGCAGCACTCTACGAAACGTCGGCGGGGTGAACACCGGGGAGCTGTTTTTT; CDR3 length: 19; J gene: TRBJ2-2; V gene: TRBV11-2; clone size: -; D gene: -
CDR3 protein: CASSPVARQGSVQETQYF; CDR3 DNA: TGTGCCAGCTCACCGGTCGCGAGACAGGGGTCGGTTCAAGAGACCCAGTACTTC; CDR3 length: 18; J gene: TRBJ2-5; V gene: TRBV18; clone size: -; D gene: TRBD1
CDR3 protein: CASSRDRVPYEQYF; CDR3 DNA: TGTGCCAGCAGCCGGGACAGGGTCCCCTACGAGCAGTACTTC; CDR3 length: 14; J gene: TRBJ2-7; V gene: TRBV11-2; clone size: -; D gene: TRBD1
CDR3 protein: CSVDPPKRERYEQFF; CDR3 DNA: TGCAGCGTTGACCCCCCGAAGCGGGAGAGATATGAGCAGTTCTTC; CDR3 length: 15; J gene: TRBJ2-1; V gene: TRBV29-1; clone size: -; D gene: TRBD2
CDR3 protein: CASSKTSGEQYF; CDR3 DNA: TGTGCCAGCAGCAAGACTAGCGGCGAGCAGTACTTC; CDR3 length: 12; J gene: TRBJ2-7; V gene: TRBV7-9; clone size: -; D gene: TRBD2
CDR3 protein: CASRAGLAGTQETQYF; CDR3 DNA: TGCGCCAGCAGGGCCGGACTAGCGGGAACCCAAGAGACCCAGTACTTC; CDR3 length: 16; J gene: TRBJ2-5; V gene: TRBV10-2; clone size: once; D gene: TRBD2
CDR3 protein: CASSSGQGSGNTIYF; CDR3 DNA: TGTGCCAGCAGCTCGGGACAGGGGAGTGGAAACACCATATATTTT; CDR3 length: 15; J gene: TRBJ1-3; V gene: TRBV5-4; clone size: -; D gene: TRBD1
CDR3 protein: CASSLAGHQETQYF; CDR3 DNA: TGCGCCAGCAGCTTGGCGGGACACCAAGAGACCCAGTACTTC; CDR3 length: 14; J gene: TRBJ2-5; V gene: TRBV5-1; clone size: -; D gene: -
CDR3 protein: CASSPDGGSRSSYNEQFF; CDR3 DNA: TGTGCCAGCAGCCCCGACGGCGGGAGTCGAAGCTCCTACAATGAGCAGTTCTTC; CDR3 length: 18; J gene: TRBJ2-1; V gene: TRBV5-5; clone size: once; D gene: TRBD2
CDR3 protein: CSVGDPFGTSGRAYYEQYF; CDR3 DNA: TGCAGCGTTGGAGATCCTTTCGGGACTAGCGGGAGAGCTTACTACGAGCAGTACTTC; CDR3 length: 19; J gene: TRBJ2-7; V gene: TRBV29-1; clone size: -; D gene: TRBD2
CDR3 protein: CASSHSRYEQYF; CDR3 DNA: TGTGCCAGCAGCCACTCTCGCTACGAGCAGTACTTC; CDR3 length: 12; J gene: TRBJ2-7; V gene: TRBV14; clone size: -; D gene: -
CDR3 protein: CASSTGPGNTEAFF; CDR3 DNA: TGCGCCAGCAGCACAGGACCCGGGAACACTGAAGCTTTCTTT; CDR3 length: 14; J gene: TRBJ1-1; V gene: TRBV5-1; clone size: -; D gene: -
CDR3 protein: CASSFMGQGHYEQYF; CDR3 DNA: TGTGCCAGCAGTTTTATGGGACAGGGGCACTACGAGCAGTACTTC; CDR3 length: 15; J gene: TRBJ2-7; V gene: TRBV27; clone size: -; D gene: TRBD1
CDR3 protein: CASSPPGLAGVSETQYF; CDR3 DNA: TGTGCCAGCTCACCACCGGGACTAGCGGGAGTGTCAGAGACCCAGTACTTC; CDR3 length: 17; J gene: TRBJ2-5; V gene: TRBV18; clone size: -; D gene: TRBD2